This TCR beta chain was identified during a study of blood T cell repertoires in COVID-19 (dated by TCRdb to about 2020). About the full investigation: Samples covering the acute and convalescent phases of COVID-19 were provided by collaborators in the United States, Italy and Spain. The material from the prospective study consisted of cDNA or gDNA derived from T cells, B-cell-depleted T cells, or PBMCs. Deeply sampled blood TCRbeta repertoires from subjects exposed to, actively infected with, or recovered from COVID-19 were included in the dataset. The repertoires were made available in a free public database intended to serve as a resource for research on the immune response to SARS-CoV-2. The samples were drawn from two sources: the first 160 participants of the ongoing ImmuneRACE study, and 1,000 to 1,500 subjects contributed by 6 global collaborators. A de-identified subject ID, COVID-19 status, age in years and sex were almost always included in the sample metadata. Where available, HLA class I and class II types were obtained from metadata supplied by the sample provider rather than from assay-based typing.

Whole blood was collected in K2EDTA tubes by collaborating institutions according to the institutions' own protocols. Collaborator samples were shipped for TCRbeta analysis as frozen whole blood, isolated PBMCs, or DNA extracted from either sample type. Broader findings and caveats from the paper: The amount of clinical and demographic metadata varied by source and participant and was provided uncurated.

As regards this clone: Its binding antigen is unknown. No base qualities exist here, and no much larger clone lies one base off it.

TCRbeta CDR3 regions were amplified from genomic DNA using the immunoSEQ Assay, a bias-controlled multiplex PCR. The original pipeline was this. Within the assay, amplification of reference gene primers was used to estimate how many nucleated cells each sample contained. Sequence reads were collapsed and filtered to measure the absolute abundance of every unique TCRbeta CDR3 rearrangement. Productive Simpson clonality was computed per sample as the square root of Simpson's diversity index over productive rearrangements. The source is immuneACCESS, and TCRdb retained only in-frame sequences with V and J called. Part of the clones is not carried over; for the studies checked, unresolved V genes explain less than half of this, and the remainder is unexplained. D and trimming were read from the DNA, whereas the V and J calls and clone size are those reported in that table. Present in this sample are about 47,000 clones, 87% of which were seen just once. The ten biggest clones cover about 16% of the sample.

V is reduced by 5 bases and J by 2 bases, leaving a spacing of 15 bases between them. Per the germline V gene (reference sequence), LNHDA is the CDR1 and SQIVND is the CDR2. The CDR3 runs 15 residues from the cysteine to the phenylalanine. The kept DNA is CDR3 alone, 45 bases in frame from the first base. The receptor's source is a man aged 60-69 years with active COVID-19. The V gene is TRBV19 and the J gene is TRBJ1-2, and TRBD1 may be the D gene, going by 6 matching bases. Sample: peripheral blood. CDR3 sequence: CASSLRTEFNYGYTF. In nucleotide form, the sequence is TGTGCCAGTAGTCTTCGGACAGAATTCAACTATGGCTACACCTTC.